The rows below give T cell receptor beta chains drawn from one sample of a study of patients and donors after allogeneic stem cell transplantation. Using its own MiXCR run on the RT-PCR reads, TCRdb lists one record per CDR3 protein. The profile shows 800,000 to 1,000,000 distinct CDR3 sequences, roughly 17% of them singletons. Input material: blood, either unsorted or a sorted T cell fraction (not recorded which). The receptors come from a human donor who was either an allogeneic HSCT recipient or a stem cell or donor lymphocyte infusion donor (not recorded which). It is not recorded whose cells these are; they may come from a transplant donor. CDR3s include the opening cysteine and the closing phenylalanine or tryptophan. D genes are given only for firm matches. Some rows have no size entry. The others give once, few or many, or a class for an expanded clone.

V gene: TRBV12-3/TRBV12-4
J gene: TRBJ2-3
clone size: few
D gene: NA
CDR3 DNA: TGTGCCAGCTCCACTAGCTTAGATACGCAGTATTTT
CDR3 protein: CASSTSLDTQYF

V gene: TRBV5-1
J gene: TRBJ1-1
clone size: NA
D gene: NA
CDR3 DNA: TGCGCCAGCACCCACACCGGAGTCCTGGGGACTGAAGCTTTCTTT
CDR3 protein: CASTHTGVLGTEAFF

V gene: TRBV2
J gene: TRBJ2-5
clone size: few
D gene: NA
CDR3 DNA: TGTGCCAGCGTCCCCTGGGGAGTTGAGACCCAGTACTTC
CDR3 protein: CASVPWGVETQYF

V gene: TRBV11-1
J gene: TRBJ1-1
clone size: few
D gene: NA
CDR3 DNA: TGTGCCAGCAGCTTAGCGAGGGGACTGTTGTTGGGCACTGAAGCTTTCTTT
CDR3 protein: CASSLARGLLLGTEAFF

V gene: TRBV9
J gene: TRBJ2-5
clone size: few
D gene: NA
CDR3 DNA: TGTGCCAGCAGTACCGATTTAGAAGAGACCCAGTACTTC
CDR3 protein: CASSTDLEETQYF

V gene: TRBV5-5
J gene: TRBJ1-1
clone size: few
D gene: TRBD1
CDR3 DNA: TGTGCCAGCAGCTTATGGGACAGCACTGAAGCTTTCTTT
CDR3 protein: CASSLWDSTEAFF

V gene: TRBV5-1
J gene: TRBJ2-7
clone size: NA
D gene: NA
CDR3 DNA: TGCGCCAGCAGCGCGGGACAGAAAGCATCTATGGCCTCCTACGAGCAGTACTTC
CDR3 protein: CASSAGQKASMASYEQYF

V gene: TRBV5-6
J gene: TRBJ1-2
clone size: NA
D gene: NA
CDR3 DNA: TGTGCCAGCAGCCTACCGTCGGGGGGGACGAACTATGGCTACACCTTC
CDR3 protein: CASSLPSGGTNYGYTF

V gene: TRBV12-3/TRBV12-4
J gene: TRBJ1-1
clone size: NA
D gene: NA
CDR3 DNA: TGTGCCAGCAGTTTAGCGCTTGGCAGGGGTGTCACTGAAGCTTTCTTT
CDR3 protein: CASSLALGRGVTEAFF

V gene: TRBV6-1
J gene: TRBJ1-1
clone size: many
D gene: NA
CDR3 DNA: TGTGCCAGCAGTGGGGGCAGGAACACTGAAGCTTTCTTT
CDR3 protein: CASSGGRNTEAFF

V gene: TRBV27
J gene: TRBJ1-1
clone size: few
D gene: NA
CDR3 DNA: TGTGCCAGCAGTCCTTCCCTGGGTGTCAATGAAGCTTTCTTT
CDR3 protein: CASSPSLGVNEAFF

V gene: TRBV18
J gene: TRBJ1-5
clone size: NA
D gene: NA
CDR3 DNA: TGTGCCAGCTCCCAAAGGGGGGACAACAATCAGCCCCAGCATTTT
CDR3 protein: CASSQRGDNNQPQHF

V gene: TRBV3-1
J gene: TRBJ2-7
clone size: NA
D gene: TRBD2
CDR3 DNA: TGTGCCAGCAGCCAGGCTCTAGCGGGAGGTTTCTACGAGCAGTACTTC
CDR3 protein: CASSQALAGGFYEQYF

V gene: TRBV6-2/TRBV6-3
J gene: TRBJ1-2
clone size: NA
D gene: NA
CDR3 DNA: TGTGCCAGTTTAAGACCAGACGGCTATGGCTACACCTTC
CDR3 protein: CASLRPDGYGYTF

V gene: TRBV5-1
J gene: TRBJ2-2
clone size: few
D gene: NA
CDR3 DNA: TGCGCCAGCAGCGTACTAACTAGCGGGGAGCTGTTTTTT
CDR3 protein: CASSVLTSGELFF

V gene: TRBV12-3/TRBV12-4
J gene: TRBJ2-1
clone size: many
D gene: NA
CDR3 DNA: TGTGCCAGCAGTTTATCTGGGCGCAAAAAGTACAATGAGCAGTTCTTC
CDR3 protein: CASSLSGRKKYNEQFF

V gene: TRBV10-3
J gene: TRBJ1-1
clone size: NA
D gene: TRBD1
CDR3 DNA: TGTGCCATCAGTGAGACAGGGGTAAACACTGAAGCTTTCTTT
CDR3 protein: CAISETGVNTEAFF

V gene: TRBV2
J gene: TRBJ1-2
clone size: NA
D gene: NA
CDR3 DNA: TGTGCCAGCACACCGGGTTTTTATGGCTACACCTTC
CDR3 protein: CASTPGFYGYTF

V gene: TRBV12-3/TRBV12-4
J gene: TRBJ1-1
clone size: NA
D gene: NA
CDR3 DNA: TGTGCCAGCAGTCCACTCCCAAAGGAAGCTTTCTTT
CDR3 protein: CASSPLPKEAFF

V gene: TRBV3-1
J gene: TRBJ1-1
clone size: NA
D gene: NA
CDR3 DNA: TGTGCCAGCAGAGTCTCGGTCGACACTGAAGCTTTCTTT
CDR3 protein: CASRVSVDTEAFF

V gene: TRBV5-6
J gene: TRBJ2-1
clone size: NA
D gene: NA
CDR3 DNA: TGTGCCAGCAGCTTGGTAGGTCGGGACTCCTACAATGAGCAGTTCTTC
CDR3 protein: CASSLVGRDSYNEQFF

V gene: TRBV11-2
J gene: TRBJ2-7
clone size: NA
D gene: NA
CDR3 DNA: TGTGCCAGCAGCCCGACGATGGGGGTAACCTACGAGCAGTACTTC
CDR3 protein: CASSPTMGVTYEQYF

V gene: TRBV12-3/TRBV12-4
J gene: TRBJ2-7
clone size: NA
D gene: NA
CDR3 DNA: TGTGCCAGCAGTTTGAAGACCTCCTACGAGCAGTACTTC
CDR3 protein: CASSLKTSYEQYF

V gene: TRBV5-6
J gene: TRBJ2-7
clone size: NA
D gene: NA
CDR3 DNA: TGTGCCAGCAGCTTGGTCGGGGGTAACGAGCAGTACTTC
CDR3 protein: CASSLVGGNEQYF

V gene: TRBV29-1
J gene: TRBJ2-3
clone size: NA
D gene: TRBD2
CDR3 DNA: TGCAGCGTTGAAGGAGCGGGGGGGAGAACCAACACAGATACGCAGTATTTT
CDR3 protein: CSVEGAGGRTNTDTQYF

V gene: TRBV19
J gene: TRBJ1-5
clone size: NA
D gene: TRBD1
CDR3 DNA: TGTGCCAGTAGTATGACAGGGAATCAGCCCCAGCATTTT
CDR3 protein: CASSMTGNQPQHF

V gene: TRBV12-3/TRBV12-4
J gene: TRBJ2-5
clone size: NA
D gene: NA
CDR3 DNA: TGTGCCAGCAACATAAATGGGGGAGGAGAGACCCAGTACTTC
CDR3 protein: CASNINGGGETQYF

V gene: TRBV12-3/TRBV12-4
J gene: TRBJ1-2
clone size: many
D gene: NA
CDR3 DNA: TGTGCCAGCAGTTTAGCTTGGGGCGGCAACTATGGCTACACCTTC
CDR3 protein: CASSLAWGGNYGYTF

V gene: TRBV28
J gene: TRBJ2-1
clone size: NA
D gene: TRBD2
CDR3 DNA: TGTGCCAGCAATCTTGGCTCTAGCGGGAAGGATGAGCAGTTCTTC
CDR3 protein: CASNLGSSGKDEQFF

V gene: TRBV5-1
J gene: TRBJ1-3
clone size: NA
D gene: NA
CDR3 DNA: TGCGCCGGCAGCGGTGGGAACTCTGGAAACACCATATATTTT
CDR3 protein: CAGSGGNSGNTIYF

V gene: TRBV12-3/TRBV12-4
J gene: TRBJ1-1
clone size: many
D gene: NA
CDR3 DNA: TGTGCCAGCAGTTTAGGAGAGGGAAGGGGCCAACCTGAAGCTTTCTTT
CDR3 protein: CASSLGEGRGQPEAFF

V gene: TRBV5-6
J gene: TRBJ1-1
clone size: NA
D gene: NA
CDR3 DNA: TGTGCCAGCAGCTTGGCACGGGGGTTTTTTGGTGAAGCTTTCTTT
CDR3 protein: CASSLARGFFGEAFF

V gene: TRBV11-1
J gene: TRBJ2-5
clone size: few
D gene: TRBD2
CDR3 DNA: TGTGCCAGCAGGACCTTCGAACTAGCGGGAGGCAAAGATCAAGAGACCCAGTACTTC
CDR3 protein: CASRTFELAGGKDQETQYF

V gene: TRBV19
J gene: TRBJ1-5
clone size: few
D gene: NA
CDR3 DNA: TGTGCCAGTAGTCCGCGGGCGTTTAGCAATCAGCCCCAGCATTTT
CDR3 protein: CASSPRAFSNQPQHF

V gene: TRBV15
J gene: TRBJ2-3
clone size: NA
D gene: TRBD2
CDR3 DNA: TGTGCCACCAGCTGGGGCGAAGGGAGGGCGCTCCCAGATACGCAGTATTTT
CDR3 protein: CATSWGEGRALPDTQYF

V gene: TRBV20-1
J gene: TRBJ2-7
clone size: few
D gene: TRBD2
CDR3 DNA: TGCAGTGCTAGAAAAGCGGGAGTCCACGAGCAGTACTTC
CDR3 protein: CSARKAGVHEQYF

V gene: TRBV6-2/TRBV6-3
J gene: TRBJ1-2
clone size: few
D gene: NA
CDR3 DNA: TGTGCCAGCAGTTACTCGACAGGCTATGGCTACACCTTC
CDR3 protein: CASSYSTGYGYTF